A selection of T cell receptor beta chains follows, all from one sample in a study of blood T cell repertoires in COVID-19. Repertoires were generated with immunoSEQ multiplex PCR, while TCRdb's copy carries only in-frame clones and drops some. The sample records over 50,000 clones, around 93% being singletons. The sample consisted of peripheral blood. These receptors came from a woman aged 60-70 years with active or convalescent COVID-19. CDR3s include the opening cysteine and the closing phenylalanine or tryptophan. D genes are given only for firm matches. Expanded clones are given a class, and other clones once, few, many or no size at all.

TRBV7-7	-	-	TRBJ2-2	CASSLDPGVLSGELFF	TGTGCCAGCAGCTTAGATCCGGGGGTTTTATCCGGGGAGCTGTTTTTT
TRBV25-1	-	-	TRBJ1-1	CASSEYAGSDEAFF	TGTGCCAGCAGTGAATATGCCGGGTCGGATGAAGCTTTCTTT
TRBV20-1	-	-	TRBJ2-7	CTASQGYEQYF	TGCACCGCTAGTCAGGGCTACGAGCAGTACTTC
TRBV12-3/TRBV12-4	-	-	TRBJ2-5	CASSLGREGTQYF	TGTGCCAGCAGTTTGGGCAGGGAAGGGACCCAGTACTTC
TRBV29-1	-	-	TRBJ1-1	CSVDEGGSTEAFF	TGCAGCGTTGACGAGGGTGGGAGCACTGAAGCTTTCTTT
TRBV7-9	-	-	TRBJ1-2	CASSFGTTSNYGYTF	TGTGCCAGCAGCTTTGGGACTACATCTAACTATGGCTACACCTTC
TRBV11-2	-	-	TRBJ1-1	CASSSTMNTEAFF	TGTGCCAGCAGCTCGACAATGAACACTGAAGCTTTCTTT
TRBV4-3	-	once	TRBJ1-5	CASSQAERQPQHF	TGCGCCAGCAGCCAAGCCGAGAGACAGCCCCAGCATTTT
TRBV18	TRBD1	-	TRBJ2-7	CASSGDRAGDYEQYF	TGTGCCAGCTCAGGAGACAGGGCGGGCGACTACGAGCAGTACTTC
TRBV28	TRBD1	-	TRBJ1-6	CASSLKAGGSYNSPLHF	TGTGCCAGCAGTTTAAAAGCAGGGGGCTCCTATAATTCACCCCTCCACTTT
TRBV12-5	-	-	TRBJ2-7	CASGTRTVSYEQYF	TGTGCTAGTGGTACCCGGACAGTCTCCTACGAGCAGTACTTC
TRBV6-6	-	few	TRBJ1-3	CASSYVRGFENTIYF	TGTGCCAGCAGTTACGTCAGGGGTTTTGAAAACACCATATATTTT
TRBV7-8	-	-	TRBJ2-3	CASSPGTTSTDTQYF	TGTGCCAGCAGCCCCGGGACAACTAGCACAGATACGCAGTATTTT
TRBV11-1	-	few	TRBJ1-6	CASSTNNSPLHF	TGTGCCAGCAGCACTAATAATTCACCCCTCCACTTT
TRBV4-1	TRBD2	-	TRBJ2-3	CASSQSPGLATDTQYF	TGCGCCAGCAGCCAATCGCCGGGACTAGCCACAGATACGCAGTATTTT
TRBV7-2	TRBD1	few	TRBJ1-2	CASSLVTGGNYGYTF	TGTGCCAGCAGCTTAGTTACAGGGGGCAACTATGGCTACACCTTC
TRBV7-2	-	-	TRBJ2-5	CASGPPSKETQYF	TGTGCCAGCGGGCCCCCAAGCAAGGAGACCCAGTACTTC
TRBV29-1	-	-	TRBJ1-1	CSVVSGVLGAFF	TGCAGCGTTGTCTCGGGTGTTTTAGGCGCTTTCTTT
TRBV12-3/TRBV12-4	-	-	TRBJ2-7	CASSLVTGNEQYF	TGTGCCAGCAGTTTAGTGACGGGGAACGAGCAGTACTTC
TRBV7-7	TRBD2	-	TRBJ2-1	CASSSVAGSYNEQFF	TGTGCCAGCAGCTCTGTAGCGGGCTCCTACAATGAGCAGTTCTTC
TRBV19	TRBD1	once	TRBJ1-2	CASSIGTGSNYGYTF	TGTGCCAGTAGTATCGGGACAGGCTCTAACTATGGCTACACCTTC
TRBV9	-	-	TRBJ2-1	CASSAETGTGANEQFF	TGTGCCAGCAGCGCTGAAACCGGGACTGGGGCCAATGAGCAGTTCTTC
TRBV4-3	TRBD1	-	TRBJ1-1	CASSRTQGGTEAFF	TGCGCCAGCAGCCGAACACAGGGGGGCACTGAAGCTTTCTTT
TRBV2	TRBD2	-	TRBJ2-2	CASSVKSGGLSPTGELFF	TGTGCCAGCAGTGTAAAAAGCGGGGGCCTGTCGCCCACCGGGGAGCTGTTTTTT
TRBV5-6	-	-	TRBJ2-6	CASGPSSGANVLTF	TGTGCCAGCGGTCCGAGCTCTGGGGCCAACGTCCTGACTTTC
TRBV24-1	-	-	TRBJ1-2	CATRGDRFGGYTF	TGTGCCACCAGGGGCGACAGATTCGGTGGCTACACCTTC
TRBV15	TRBD1	-	TRBJ2-2	CATGDSPWDTGELFF	TGTGCCACCGGGGACAGTCCGTGGGACACCGGGGAGCTGTTTTTT
TRBV6-5	-	-	TRBJ2-2	CASSSRQSGELFF	TGTGCCAGCAGTTCCCGACAGAGCGGGGAGCTGTTTTTT
TRBV21-1	-	-	TRBJ1-2	CASSPRTPTESYGYTF	TGTGCCAGCAGCCCCCGAACCCCAACAGAGAGCTATGGCTACACCTTC
TRBV28	TRBD1	-	TRBJ2-5	CASSFLDRGETQYF	TGTGCCAGCAGTTTCCTTGACAGGGGAGAGACCCAGTACTTC
TRBV19	TRBD2	-	TRBJ2-2	CASSNAGEFSNTGELFF	TGTGCCAGTAGTAATGCGGGGGAATTTTCGAACACCGGGGAGCTGTTTTTT
TRBV28	-	-	TRBJ1-1	CASSRGYTEAFF	TGTGCCAGCAGCAGGGGTTACACTGAAGCTTTCTTT
TRBV27	TRBD2	-	TRBJ2-3	CASSSLGTSGRAGDTQYF	TGTGCCAGCAGTTCCCTGGGGACTAGCGGGAGGGCCGGAGATACGCAGTATTTT
TRBV15	-	-	TRBJ1-1	CATSRALNTEAFF	TGTGCCACCAGCAGGGCCTTGAACACTGAAGCTTTCTTT
TRBV28	TRBD1	-	TRBJ1-3	CASSFSTGKNTIYF	TGTGCCAGCAGTTTTTCGACAGGGAAGAACACCATATATTTT
TRBV11-1	TRBD1	-	TRBJ2-5	CASSAPWTGGETQYF	TGTGCCAGCAGCGCCCCCTGGACAGGGGGAGAGACCCAGTACTTC
TRBV9	-	-	TRBJ2-7	CASSRLSQGAYEQYF	TGTGCCAGCAGCCGCCTGTCACAGGGCGCCTACGAGCAGTACTTC
TRBV5-4	-	once	TRBJ1-3	CASSFTGSGNTIYF	TGTGCCAGCAGCTTTACAGGGTCTGGAAACACCATATATTTT
TRBV4-3	-	-	TRBJ2-2	CASSRARPNTGELFF	TGCGCCAGCAGCCGGGCCAGGCCCAACACCGGGGAGCTGTTTTTT
TRBV7-2	-	medium-sized	TRBJ1-6	CASSFPQGSDSPLHF	TGTGCCAGCAGCTTCCCACAGGGTAGTGATTCACCCCTCCACTTT
TRBV3-1/TRBV3-2	TRBD1	-	TRBJ1-5	CASSPRGQGVGNQPQHF	TGTGCCAGCAGCCCCAGGGGACAGGGGGTAGGCAATCAGCCCCAGCATTTT